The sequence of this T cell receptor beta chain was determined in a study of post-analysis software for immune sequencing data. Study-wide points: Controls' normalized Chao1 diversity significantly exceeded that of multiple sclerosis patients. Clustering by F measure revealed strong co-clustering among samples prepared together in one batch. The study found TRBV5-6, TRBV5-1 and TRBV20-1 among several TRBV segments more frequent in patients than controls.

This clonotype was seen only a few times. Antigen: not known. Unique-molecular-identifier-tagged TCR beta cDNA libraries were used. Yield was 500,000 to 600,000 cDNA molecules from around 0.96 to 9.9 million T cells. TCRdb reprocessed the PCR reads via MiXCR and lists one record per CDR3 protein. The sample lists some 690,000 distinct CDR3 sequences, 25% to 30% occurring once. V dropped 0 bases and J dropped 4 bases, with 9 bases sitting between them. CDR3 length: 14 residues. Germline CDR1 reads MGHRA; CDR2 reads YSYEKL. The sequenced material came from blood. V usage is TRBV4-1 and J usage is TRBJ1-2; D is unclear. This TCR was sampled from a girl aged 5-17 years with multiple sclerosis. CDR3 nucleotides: TGCGCCAGCAGCCAAGAAAGAGGGATCTATGGCTACACCTTC. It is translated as CASSQERGIYGYTF.